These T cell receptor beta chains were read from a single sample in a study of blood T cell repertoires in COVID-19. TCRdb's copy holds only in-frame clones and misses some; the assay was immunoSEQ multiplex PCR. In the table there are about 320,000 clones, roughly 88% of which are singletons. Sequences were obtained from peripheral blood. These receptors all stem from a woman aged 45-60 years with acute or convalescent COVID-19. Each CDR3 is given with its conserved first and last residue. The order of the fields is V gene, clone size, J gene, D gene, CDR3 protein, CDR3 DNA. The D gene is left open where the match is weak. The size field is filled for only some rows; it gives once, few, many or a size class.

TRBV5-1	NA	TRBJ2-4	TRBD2	CASSLAPLAGGGDIQYF	TGCGCCAGCAGCTTGGCCCCACTAGCGGGAGGGGGGGACATTCAGTACTTC
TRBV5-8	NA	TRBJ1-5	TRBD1	CASSPFRGNQPQHF	TGTGCCAGCAGCCCCTTCAGGGGGAATCAGCCCCAGCATTTT
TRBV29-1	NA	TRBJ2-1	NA	CSIGITGTGDNEQFF	TGCAGCATTGGAATAACCGGGACTGGAGACAATGAGCAGTTCTTC
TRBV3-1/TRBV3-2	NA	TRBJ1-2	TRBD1	CASSQYGQVNGYTF	TGTGCCAGCAGCCAGTATGGACAGGTCAATGGCTACACCTTC
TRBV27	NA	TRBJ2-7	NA	CASAGNGYEQYF	TGTGCCAGCGCCGGGAACGGTTACGAGCAGTACTTC
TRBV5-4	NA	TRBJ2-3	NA	CASSGLQGSDTQYF	TGTGCCAGCAGCGGACTACAGGGGTCAGATACGCAGTATTTT
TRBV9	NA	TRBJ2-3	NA	CASSPGLSTDTQYF	TGTGCCAGCAGCCCGGGACTGAGCACAGATACGCAGTATTTT
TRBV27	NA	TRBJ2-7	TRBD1	CASSGRGQGPYEQYF	TGTGCCAGCAGTGGCCGAGGACAGGGGCCGTACGAGCAGTACTTC
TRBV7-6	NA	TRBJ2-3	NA	CASSLFRGSTDTQYF	TGTGCCAGCAGCTTATTCCGAGGAAGCACAGATACGCAGTATTTT
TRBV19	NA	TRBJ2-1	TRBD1	CASTIMGQGGDEQFF	TGTGCCAGTACCATCATGGGACAGGGTGGCGATGAGCAGTTCTTC
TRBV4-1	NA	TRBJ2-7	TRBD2	CASSQEPGLAGYEQYF	TGCGCCAGCAGCCAAGAGCCGGGACTAGCGGGGTACGAGCAGTACTTC
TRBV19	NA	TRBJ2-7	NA	CATSTRSEGEQYF	TGTGCCACCTCGACTAGGTCGGAAGGTGAGCAGTACTTC
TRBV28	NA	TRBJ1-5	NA	CASSFPYQPQHF	TGTGCCAGCAGTTTCCCTTATCAGCCCCAGCATTTT
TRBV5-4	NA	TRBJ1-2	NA	CASSLNKLLDTYGYTF	TGTGCCAGCAGCTTGAATAAACTCTTAGACACCTATGGCTACACCTTC
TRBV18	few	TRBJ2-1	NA	CASSQPYGSRNEQFF	TGTGCCAGCTCGCAGCCTTACGGATCTAGGAATGAGCAGTTCTTC
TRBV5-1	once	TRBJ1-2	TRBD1	CASSPRTGRNDYGYTF	TGCGCCAGCAGCCCCCGGACAGGGAGGAATGACTATGGCTACACCTTC
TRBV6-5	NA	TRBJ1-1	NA	CANRQTMNTEAFF	TGTGCCAACCGACAGACGATGAACACTGAAGCTTTCTTT
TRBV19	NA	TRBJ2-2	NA	CASSGARVTGELFF	TGTGCCAGTAGTGGGGCTAGAGTTACCGGGGAGCTGTTTTTT
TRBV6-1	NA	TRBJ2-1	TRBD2	CASSETWGATSGRHEQFF	TGTGCCAGCAGTGAAACTTGGGGGGCAACTAGCGGGAGGCACGAGCAGTTCTTC
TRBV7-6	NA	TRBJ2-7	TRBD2	CASSLGPGLNPYEQYF	TGTGCCAGCAGCTTAGGACCGGGACTAAACCCCTACGAGCAGTACTTC
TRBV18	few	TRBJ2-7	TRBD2	CASSLREATYEQYF	TGTGCCAGCTCACTCCGGGAGGCAACCTACGAGCAGTACTTC
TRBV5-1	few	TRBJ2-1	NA	CASSLTTGRDEQFF	TGCGCCAGCAGCTTGACAACAGGGAGGGATGAGCAGTTCTTC
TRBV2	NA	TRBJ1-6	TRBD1	CAGKDRGGSPLHF	TGTGCCGGAAAAGACAGGGGGGGATCACCCCTCCACTTT
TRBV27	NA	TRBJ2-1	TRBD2	CASSLSTLFGASGAYNEQFF	TGTGCCAGCAGTTTATCGACGCTCTTCGGGGCTAGCGGAGCCTACAATGAGCAGTTCTTC
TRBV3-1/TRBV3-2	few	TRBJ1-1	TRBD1	CASSQLIHRGPDTEAFF	TGTGCCAGCAGCCAGCTCATCCACAGGGGGCCCGACACTGAAGCTTTCTTT
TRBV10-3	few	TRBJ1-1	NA	CAISEFSRGRGNTEAFF	TGTGCCATCAGTGAGTTCTCACGGGGGAGGGGGAACACTGAAGCTTTCTTT
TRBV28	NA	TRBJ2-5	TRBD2	CASSSRLAGGLQETQYF	TGTGCCAGCAGTTCTAGACTAGCGGGAGGGCTTCAAGAGACCCAGTACTTC
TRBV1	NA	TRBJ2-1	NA	CTSSQGRTINEQFF	TGCACCAGCAGCCAAGGTCGAACTATTAATGAGCAGTTCTTC
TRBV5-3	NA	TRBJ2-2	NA	CARSFGGSNTGELFF	TGTGCCAGAAGCTTTGGAGGTTCGAACACCGGGGAGCTGTTTTTT
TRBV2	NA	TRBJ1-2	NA	CASFHGTRVYGYTF	TGTGCCAGCTTCCACGGGACACGGGTTTATGGCTACACCTTC
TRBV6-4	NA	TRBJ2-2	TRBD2	CASSRLAGATGELFF	TGTGCCAGCAGCCGACTAGCGGGAGCCACCGGGGAGCTGTTTTTT
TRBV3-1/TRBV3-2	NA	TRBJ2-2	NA	CASSQDRIENTGELFF	TGTGCCAGCAGCCAAGATAGAATAGAGAACACCGGGGAGCTGTTTTTT
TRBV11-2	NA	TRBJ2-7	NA	CASSPGLHYEQYF	TGTGCCAGCAGCCCAGGACTACACTACGAGCAGTACTTC
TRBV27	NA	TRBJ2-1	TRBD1	CASSDTGGSYYNEQFF	TGTGCCAGCAGTGATACAGGGGGCAGTTATTACAATGAGCAGTTCTTC